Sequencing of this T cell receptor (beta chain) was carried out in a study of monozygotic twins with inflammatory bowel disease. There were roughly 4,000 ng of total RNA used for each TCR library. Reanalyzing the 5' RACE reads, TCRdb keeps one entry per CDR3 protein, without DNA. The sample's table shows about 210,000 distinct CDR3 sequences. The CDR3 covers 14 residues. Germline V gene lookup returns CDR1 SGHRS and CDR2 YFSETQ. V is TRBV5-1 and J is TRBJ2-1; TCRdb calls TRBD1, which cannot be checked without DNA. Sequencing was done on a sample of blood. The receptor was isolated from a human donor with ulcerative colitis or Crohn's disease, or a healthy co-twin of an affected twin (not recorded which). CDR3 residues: CASSLEKGVDEQFF. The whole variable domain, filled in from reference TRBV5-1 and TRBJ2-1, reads KAGVTQTPRYLIKTRGQQVTLSCSPISGHRSVSWYQQTPGQGLQFLFEYFSETQRNKGNFPGRFSGRQFSNSRSEMNVSTLELGDSALYLCASSLEKGVDEQFFGPGTRLTVL.